This TCR beta chain was identified in a study of OX40 agonist ivuxolimab in advanced cancers. Overall study context: Ivuxolimab, an agonist antibody against OX40 (CD134), was given to patients. Aged roughly 23 to 79 with a mean of roughly 63 years, they were 82.7% male. Every 2 weeks, ivuxolimab was infused into the patients intravenously at between 0.01 and 10 mg/kg.

Study results and limitations: Expanded clones were, on average, more numerous among CD8+ T cells than CD4+.

Between the trimmed V and J ends, which lost 2 bases and 1 base, there was a span of 8 bases. The CDR3 covers 14 residues. From germline, CDR1 is MGHRA and CDR2 YSYEKL. Sequenced by immunoSEQ multiplex PCR; TCRdb stores in-frame clones only, minus some. The sample lists roughly 70,000 clones; just over 85% were seen once. About this clone: The antigen remains undetermined. This CDR3 is also generated by other DNA sequences in the sample.

The rearrangement links TRBV4-1 to TRBJ1-1; D is unclear. This sequence was found in an adult with an advanced solid tumor such as melanoma, head and neck, liver or kidney cancer. Here the sequenced sample was CD4+ or CD8+ T cells sorted from blood, taken in a trial of the OX40 agonist ivuxolimab. CDR3 DNA: TGCGCCAGCAGCCAAAGGACGGGGAACACTGAAGCTTTCTTT. This gives the protein CASSQRTGNTEAFF.